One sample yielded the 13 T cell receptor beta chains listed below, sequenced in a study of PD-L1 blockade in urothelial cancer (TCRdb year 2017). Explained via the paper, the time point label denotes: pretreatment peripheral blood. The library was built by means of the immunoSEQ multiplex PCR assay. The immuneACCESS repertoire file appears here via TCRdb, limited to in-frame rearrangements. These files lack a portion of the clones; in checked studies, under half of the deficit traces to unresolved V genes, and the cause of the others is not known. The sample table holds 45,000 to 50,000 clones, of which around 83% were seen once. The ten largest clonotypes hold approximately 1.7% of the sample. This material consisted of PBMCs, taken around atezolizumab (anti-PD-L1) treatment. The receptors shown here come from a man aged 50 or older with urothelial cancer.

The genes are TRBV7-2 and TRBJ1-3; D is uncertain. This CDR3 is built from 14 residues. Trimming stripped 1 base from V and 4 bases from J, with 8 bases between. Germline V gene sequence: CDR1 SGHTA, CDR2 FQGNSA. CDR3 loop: CASSLVGRGNTIYF. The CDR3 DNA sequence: TGTGCCAGCAGCTTAGTGGGCAGAGGAAACACCATATATTTT.

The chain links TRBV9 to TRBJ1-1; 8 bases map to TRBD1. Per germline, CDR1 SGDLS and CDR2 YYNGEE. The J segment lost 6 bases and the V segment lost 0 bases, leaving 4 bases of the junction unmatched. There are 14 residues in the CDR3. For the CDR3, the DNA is TGTGCCAGCAGCGTAGGGAACAGGGGGTCTGAAGCTTTCTTT. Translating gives CASSVGNRGSEAFF. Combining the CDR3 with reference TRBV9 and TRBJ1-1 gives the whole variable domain DSGVTQTPKHLITATGQRVTLRCSPRSGDLSVYWYQQSLDQGLQFLIQYYNGEERAKGNILERFSAQQFPDLHSELNLSSLELGDSALYFCASSVGNRGSEAFFGQGTRLTVV.

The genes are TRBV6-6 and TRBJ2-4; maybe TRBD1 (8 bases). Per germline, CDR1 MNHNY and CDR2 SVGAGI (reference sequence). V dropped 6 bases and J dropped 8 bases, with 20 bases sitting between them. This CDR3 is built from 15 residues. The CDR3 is CASRPQGGAADIQYF. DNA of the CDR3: TGTGCCAGCAGGCCACAGGGGGGGGCCGCGGACATTCAGTACTTC.

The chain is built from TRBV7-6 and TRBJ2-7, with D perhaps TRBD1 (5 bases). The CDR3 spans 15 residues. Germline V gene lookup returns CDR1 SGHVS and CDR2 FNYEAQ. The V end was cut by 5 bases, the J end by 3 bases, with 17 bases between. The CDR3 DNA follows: TGTGCCAGCAGCCAAACTCTGACAGTATACTACGAGCAGTACTTC. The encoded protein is CASSQTLTVYYEQYF.

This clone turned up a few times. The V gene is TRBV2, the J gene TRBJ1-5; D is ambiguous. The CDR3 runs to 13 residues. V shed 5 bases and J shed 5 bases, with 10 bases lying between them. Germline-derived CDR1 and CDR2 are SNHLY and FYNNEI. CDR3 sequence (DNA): TGTGCCAGCAGTTTCCGGGGAGATCAGCCCCAGCATTTT. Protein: CASSFRGDQPQHF.

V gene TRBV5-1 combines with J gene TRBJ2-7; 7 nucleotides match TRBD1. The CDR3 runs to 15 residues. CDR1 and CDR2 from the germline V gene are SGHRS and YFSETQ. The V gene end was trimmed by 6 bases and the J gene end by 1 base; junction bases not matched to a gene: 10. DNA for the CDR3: TGCGCCAGCAACAAGGGGGCAGGTATTTCCTACGAGCAGTACTTC. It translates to CASNKGAGISYEQYF.

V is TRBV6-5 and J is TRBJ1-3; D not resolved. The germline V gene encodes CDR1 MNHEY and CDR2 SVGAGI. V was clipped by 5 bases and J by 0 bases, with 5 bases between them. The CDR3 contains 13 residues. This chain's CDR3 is CASSRGSGNTIYF. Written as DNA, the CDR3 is TGTGCCAGCAGTCGGGGCTCTGGAAACACCATATATTTT.

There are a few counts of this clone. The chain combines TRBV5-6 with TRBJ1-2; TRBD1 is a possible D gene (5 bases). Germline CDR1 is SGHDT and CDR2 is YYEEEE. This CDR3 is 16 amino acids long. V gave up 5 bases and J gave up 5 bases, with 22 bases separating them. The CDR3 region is CASRTFSRGDEYGYTF. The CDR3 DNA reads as TGTGCCAGCAGAACTTTTTCCCGGGGGGATGAGTATGGCTACACCTTC.

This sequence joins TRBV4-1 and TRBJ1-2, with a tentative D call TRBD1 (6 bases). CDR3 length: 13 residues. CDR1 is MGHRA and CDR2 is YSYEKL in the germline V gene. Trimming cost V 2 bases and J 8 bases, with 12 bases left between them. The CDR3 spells CASSQITGRGYTF. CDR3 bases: TGCGCCAGCAGCCAAATTACAGGGCGGGGCTACACCTTC.

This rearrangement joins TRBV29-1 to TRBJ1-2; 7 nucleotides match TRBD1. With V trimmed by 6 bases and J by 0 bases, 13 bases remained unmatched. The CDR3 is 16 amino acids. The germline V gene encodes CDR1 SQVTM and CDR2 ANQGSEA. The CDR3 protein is CSVSGGEALSNYGYTF. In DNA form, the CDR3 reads TGCAGCGTCTCAGGGGGTGAGGCGTTATCTAACTATGGCTACACCTTC.

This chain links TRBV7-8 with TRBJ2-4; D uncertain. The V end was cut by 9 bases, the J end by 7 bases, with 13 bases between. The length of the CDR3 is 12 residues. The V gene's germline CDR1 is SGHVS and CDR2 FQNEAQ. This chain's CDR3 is CARRSVVNIQYF. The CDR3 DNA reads TGTGCCAGGCGGTCAGTAGTCAACATTCAGTACTTC.

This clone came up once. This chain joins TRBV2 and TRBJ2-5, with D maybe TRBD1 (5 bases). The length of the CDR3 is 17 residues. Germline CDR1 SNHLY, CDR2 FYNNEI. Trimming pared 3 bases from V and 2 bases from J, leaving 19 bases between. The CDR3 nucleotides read TGTGCCAGCAGTGAGGGTTTAAAGGGGTCTGGGCAAGAGACCCAGTACTTC. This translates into CASSEGLKGSGQETQYF.

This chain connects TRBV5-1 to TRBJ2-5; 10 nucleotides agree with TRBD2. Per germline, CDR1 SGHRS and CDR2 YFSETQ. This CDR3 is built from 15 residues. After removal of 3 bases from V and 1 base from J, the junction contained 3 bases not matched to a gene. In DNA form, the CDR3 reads TGCGCCAGCAGCTCACTAGCGGGGCCCCAAGAGACCCAGTACTTC. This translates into CASSSLAGPQETQYF.